This T cell receptor (beta chain) is from a study of memory CD4+ T cells and cytomegalovirus serostatus. As for the study in general: Of the healthy Belgian adults, 8 to 10 were CMV seropositive and 20 to 30 seronegative. Overall study findings and caveats: The CMV-associated TCR signature appears largely within the CD4+ memory repertoire. Of 150 to 200 reported CMV TCRbeta sequences, under 80 were found in memory CD4+ repertoires.

Single viable CD3+CD4+CD8-CD45RO+ cells were sorted as the memory CD4+ T cells. Comments on this clone: The antigen is unknown.

In the original processing: Out-of-frame sequences were removed, leaving a few million distinct TCRbeta sequences. Method: immunoSEQ multiplex PCR; TCRdb's copy keeps in-frame clones and lacks some. Clone size and V and J calls were adopted from that table, with D and trimming inferred from the DNA. This table has approximately 50,000 clones, over 65% appearing once. V lost 7 bases and J lost 2, with 12 bases in between. Per the germline V gene, CDR1 is SQVTM and CDR2 is ANQGSEA. The length of the CDR3 is 13 residues. The sequence came from an adult in good health and CMV-seropositive. This chain connects TRBV29-1 to TRBJ2-1; unclear D gene. Sample: memory CD4+ T cells from blood. The CDR3 loop reads CSEPEGTYNEQFF. CDR3 nucleotides: TGCAGCGAACCCGAAGGGACCTACAATGAGCAGTTCTTC.